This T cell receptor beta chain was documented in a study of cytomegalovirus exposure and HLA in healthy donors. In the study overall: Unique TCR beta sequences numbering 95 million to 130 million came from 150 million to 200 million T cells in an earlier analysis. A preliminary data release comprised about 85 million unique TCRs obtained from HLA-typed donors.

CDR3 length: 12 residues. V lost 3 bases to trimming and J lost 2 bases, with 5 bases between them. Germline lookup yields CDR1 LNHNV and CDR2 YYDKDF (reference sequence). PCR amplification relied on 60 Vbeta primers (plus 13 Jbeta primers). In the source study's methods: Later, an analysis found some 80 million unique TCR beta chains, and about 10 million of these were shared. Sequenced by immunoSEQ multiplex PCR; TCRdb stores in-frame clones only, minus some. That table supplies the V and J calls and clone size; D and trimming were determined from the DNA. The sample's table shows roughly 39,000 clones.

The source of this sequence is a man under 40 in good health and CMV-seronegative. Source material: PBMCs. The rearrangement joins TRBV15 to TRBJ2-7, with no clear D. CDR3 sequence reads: CATSRAPYEQYF. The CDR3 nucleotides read TGTGCCACCAGCAGGGCCCCCTACGAGCAGTACTTC.